The 25 T cell receptor beta chains given below trace back to one sample, sequenced in a study of cytomegalovirus exposure and HLA in healthy donors (dated by TCRdb to the late 2010s). Receptor amplification or capture employed the immunoSEQ multiplex PCR assay. For the multiplex PCR, a mixture combining 60 forward primers for TCR Vbeta segments and 13 reverse primers for TCR Jbeta segments was used. Held by TCRdb, this immuneACCESS table contains in-frame sequences only and omits some clones. Under half of the omission traces to an unresolved V gene where checked; the cause of the rest is unknown. The sample table lists fewer than 200,000 clones, 80% to 85% of them with a count of one. The ten largest make up around 2.2% of the sample. Sequenced material: PBMCs. The origin of the receptors is a woman between 25 and 40 years old in good health and CMV-seronegative.

This clone appeared a single time. The V and J genes are TRBV6-5 and TRBJ2-7; 8 nucleotides line up with TRBD1. CDR1 MNHEY and CDR2 SVGAGI come from the germline V gene. CDR3 length: 15 residues. The J segment lost 0 bases and the V segment lost 8 bases, leaving 9 bases of the junction unmatched. The CDR3, as DNA: TGTGCCAGCCAAATGACAGGGGATCCCTCCTACGAGCAGTACTTC. Its translation is CASQMTGDPSYEQYF.

The CDR3 DNA reads TGTGCCAGCAGTGAAGGGCAGGGATCCTATGGCTACACCTTC. Amino acid sequence: CASSEGQGSYGYTF. The gene calls are TRBV6-1 and TRBJ1-2, with a tentative D call TRBD1 (5 bases). The V gene lost 1 base and the J gene lost 4 bases, with 10 bases spanning the gap. Germline CDR1 is MNHNS and CDR2 is SASEGT. There are 14 residues in the CDR3.

The chain joins TRBV6-5 to TRBJ2-7; D ambiguous. V lost 6 bases and J lost 5, with 8 bases in between. This CDR3 is 11 amino acids long. Germline loops: CDR1 MNHEY, CDR2 SVGAGI. The CDR3 here is CASRLSNEQYF. The CDR3 region has the DNA TGTGCCAGCAGATTGAGCAACGAGCAGTACTTC.

The chain couples TRBV2 to TRBJ2-7, with 12 bases identical to TRBD2. The CDR3 is 15 residues long. Looked up from germline, CDR1 is SNHLY and CDR2 is FYNNEI. The V gene end was trimmed by 6 bases and the J gene end by 2 bases; junction bases not matched to a gene: 5. CDR3 amino acids: CASSGLAGKAYEQYF. The CDR3 DNA reads as TGTGCCAGCAGCGGACTAGCGGGGAAAGCCTACGAGCAGTACTTC. The full variable domain, rest sourced from reference TRBV2 and TRBJ2-7, is EPEVTQTPSHQVTQMGQEVILRCVPISNHLYFYWYRQILGQKVEFLVSFYNNEISEKSEIFDDQFSVERPDGSNFTLKIRSTKLEDSAMYFCASSGLAGKAYEQYFGPGTRLTVT.

The rearrangement links TRBV7-2 to TRBJ2-2; 8 bases line up with TRBD2. V shed 4 bases and J 2 bases; nucleotides not matched to a gene: 6. The germline gives CDR1 SGHTA, CDR2 FQGNSA. The CDR3 consists of 16 residues. The CDR3 spells CASSWESGGNTGELFF. The CDR3 bases are TGTGCCAGCAGCTGGGAGAGCGGGGGAAACACCGGGGAGCTGTTTTTT.

Points on this clone: Germline is not matched at one junction end, which may reflect a read error. The rearrangement links TRBV7-7 to TRBJ1-1; possible D gene TRBD1, 6 bases. Germline lookup yields CDR1 SSHAT and CDR2 FNYEAQ (reference sequence). CDR3 length: 15 amino acids. The CDR3 sequence: CASSPPGGRNTEAFF. CDR3 bases: TGTGCTAGCAGCCCTCCCGGGGGGCGGAACACTGAAGCTTTCTTT.

This clone was seen more than once but under ten times. As DNA, the CDR3 is TGTGCCAGCAGACAGAAACACCGGAACACTGAAGCTTTCTTT. This gives the protein CASRQKHRNTEAFF. The chain combines TRBV28 with TRBJ1-1; no clear D. Trimming took off 6 bases at V and 1 base at J, with 12 bases between the two ends. Germline loops: CDR1 MDHEN, CDR2 SYDVKM. CDR3 length equals 14 residues. The variable domain in full, with the rest retrieved from reference TRBV28 and TRBJ1-1, is DVKVTQSSRYLVKRTGEKVFLECVQDMDHENMFWYRQDPGLGLRLIYFSYDVKMKEKGDIPEGYSVSREKKERFSLILESASTNQTSMYLCASRQKHRNTEAFFGQGTRLTVV.

The V call is TRBV5-6, the J call TRBJ1-4; 7 bases agree with TRBD1. V lost 3 bases to trimming and J lost 6 bases; unmatched junction nucleotides: 8. The CDR3 consists of 15 residues. Germline CDR1 reads SGHDT; CDR2 reads YYEEEE. CDR3 sequence reads: CASSWFTGVDEKLFF. CDR3 DNA sequence: TGTGCCAGCAGCTGGTTCACAGGGGTTGATGAAAAACTGTTTTTT.

CDR3 residues: CASSSPWGGRATYEQYF. In DNA form, the CDR3 reads TGTGCCAGCAGTTCCCCGTGGGGCGGGAGGGCCACCTACGAGCAGTACTTC. This chain uses TRBV28 with TRBJ2-7, with 9 bases fitting TRBD2. This CDR3 has 17 residues. In germline, CDR1 is MDHEN, CDR2 SYDVKM. Losses at the gene ends were 4 bases for V and 2 bases for J; bases not matched to a gene: 12.

The CDR3 coding sequence is TGTGCCAGCAGCTTAGAGGGACAGGGGGTGCCTACTATATACTCCTACGAGCAGTACTTC. The encoded protein is CASSLEGQGVPTIYSYEQYF. This rearrangement joins TRBV11-2 to TRBJ2-7; 11 positions match TRBD1. This CDR3 region has 20 residues. Germline CDR1 and CDR2: SGHAT and FQNNGV. V trimming: 0 bases; J trimming: 0 bases; junction bases outside the gene matches: 13.

The chain uses TRBV7-2 and TRBJ2-7, with D unclear. Per germline, CDR1 SGHTA and CDR2 FQGNSA. The CDR3 loop spans 11 amino acids. V lost 1 base to trimming and J lost 12 bases, with 10 bases between them. CDR3 protein: CASSLGADTYF. The CDR3 nucleotides are TGTGCCAGCAGCTTAGGGGCAGACACGTACTTC.

This chain joins TRBV18 and TRBJ2-7, with 12 bases that match TRBD2. With V trimmed by 5 bases and J by 3 bases, 8 bases remained unmatched. Germline values: CDR1 KGHSH, CDR2 LQKENI. The CDR3 totals 16 residues. The CDR3 DNA reads as TGTGCCAGCTCATTGACTAGCGGGGGTACCAACTACGAGCAGTACTTC. Encoded protein: CASSLTSGGTNYEQYF.

This clone was counted once. The chain couples TRBV9 to TRBJ1-2; D perhaps matches TRBD1 (6 bases). V was shortened by 0 bases and J by 2 bases, with 14 bases between the two germline ends. Germline V lookup: CDR1 SGDLS, CDR2 YYNGEE. This CDR3 spans 16 amino acids. CDR3 DNA sequence: TGTGCCAGCAGCGTAGGTCTTCAGGGGTTCAACTATGGCTACACCTTC. Translated, it gives CASSVGLQGFNYGYTF.

The gene calls are TRBV5-1 and TRBJ2-5; 7 bases agree with TRBD1. The CDR3 runs to 17 residues. Germline CDR1 SGHRS, CDR2 YFSETQ. With V trimmed by 4 bases and J by 7 bases, 19 bases remained unmatched. CDR3 nucleotide sequence: TGCGCCAGCAGCACCCCAGGCCGGGACAGCCTTGAGGGGACCCAGTACTTC. Protein: CASSTPGRDSLEGTQYF.

The chain employs TRBV7-2 and TRBJ2-7, with D possibly matching TRBD2 (6 bases). There are 15 residues in the CDR3. Germline CDR1 SGHTA, CDR2 FQGNSA. V was cut by 8 bases and J by 0 bases, with 17 bases left in between. The CDR3 here is CASSEAGSSSYEQYF. The CDR3 DNA is TGTGCCAGCTCGGAGGCGGGGTCTAGCTCCTACGAGCAGTACTTC.

The chain employs TRBV21-1 and TRBJ1-2; TRBD1 was called by the table and not checked on the DNA. TRBV21-1 is reported as a pseudogene. The CDR3 runs to 16 residues. The CDR3 sequence is CASSPLGRDRVRGYTF. In DNA form, the CDR3 reads TGTGCCAGCAGCCCTCTCGGGCGGGACAGGGTCAGAGGCTACACCTTC.

The V and J genes are TRBV9 and TRBJ2-5; TRBD2 agrees at 13 bases. The CDR3 is 19 residues long. After removal of 0 bases from V and 5 bases from J, the junction contained 13 bases not matched to a gene. CDR1 and CDR2 from the germline V gene are SGDLS and YYNGEE. The CDR3 nucleotides are TGTGCCAGCAGCGTAGACGCCGGGACTAGCGGGGCGATCGGGGAGACCCAGTACTTC. The encoded protein is CASSVDAGTSGAIGETQYF.

V usage is TRBV2 and J usage is TRBJ2-3, with 9 bases identical to TRBD2. This CDR3 spans 16 amino acids. The trim removed 6 bases at V and 2 bases at J, leaving 9 bases unmatched. Germline V gene sequence: CDR1 SNHLY, CDR2 FYNNEI. This CDR3 is CASRAGLAGNTDTQYF. Here the CDR3 DNA reads TGTGCCAGCAGAGCAGGTCTAGCGGGGAACACAGATACGCAGTATTTT. The variable domain in full, with the rest retrieved from reference TRBV2 and TRBJ2-3, is EPEVTQTPSHQVTQMGQEVILRCVPISNHLYFYWYRQILGQKVEFLVSFYNNEISEKSEIFDDQFSVERPDGSNFTLKIRSTKLEDSAMYFCASRAGLAGNTDTQYFGPGTRLTVL.

V and J are TRBV7-9 and TRBJ1-1; the match to TRBD1 covers 8 bases. Germline CDR1 SEHNR, CDR2 FQNEAQ (reference sequence). Trimming at V came to 5 bases and at J to 1 base, leaving 3 bases not matched to a gene. The CDR3 is 14 residues long. The CDR3 DNA is TGTGCCAGCAGCCCGGGACAGGAGAACACTGAAGCTTTCTTT. It specifies CASSPGQENTEAFF.

V usage is TRBV6-5 and J usage is TRBJ2-3; TRBD1 matches 9 bases. After removal of 6 bases from V and 4 bases from J, the junction contained 8 bases not matched to a gene. This CDR3 comprises 15 residues. Germline V gene data show CDR1 as MNHEY and CDR2 as SVGAGI. The CDR3 reads CASSYRGQGSDTQYF. DNA of the CDR3: TGTGCCAGCAGCTACAGAGGACAGGGGTCAGATACGCAGTATTTT.

The V call is TRBV4-2, the J call TRBJ2-5; TRBD2 matches at 7 bases. The J segment lost 4 bases and the V segment lost 6 bases, leaving 11 bases of the junction unmatched. CDR3 length: 15 residues. Germline V CDR1 and CDR2: LGHNA, YNFKEQ. CDR3 loop: CASSLTSINIETQYF. The DNA of the CDR3 is TGTGCCAGCAGTTTGACTAGCATTAATATAGAGACCCAGTACTTC.

The rearrangement uses TRBV2 and TRBJ1-2; the D is unclear. This CDR3 has 15 amino acids. Trimming took 4 bases from V and 0 from J, leaving 12 bases between them. Germline values: CDR1 SNHLY, CDR2 FYNNEI. The CDR3 sequence: CASSATDGANYGYTF. The CDR3 DNA is TGTGCCAGCAGTGCTACAGACGGGGCTAACTATGGCTACACCTTC.

The CDR3 nucleotides are TGTGCCAGCAGCTTCCGGGACAGGAAAACGAACACCGGGGAGCTGTTTTTT. Its translation is CASSFRDRKTNTGELFF. The chain carries TRBV5-4 and TRBJ2-2; 8 nucleotides align to TRBD1. From germline, CDR1 is SGHNT and CDR2 YYREEE (reference sequence). V trimming: 2 bases; J trimming: 0 bases; junction bases outside the gene matches: 6. The CDR3 totals 17 residues.

This clone was picked up a small number of times. This rearrangement joins TRBV4-3 to TRBJ2-1; 7 nucleotides line up with TRBD1. Looked up from germline, CDR1 is LGHNA and CDR2 is YSLEER. This CDR3 region has 16 residues. Losses at the gene ends were 5 bases for V and 4 bases for J; bases not matched to a gene: 11. The CDR3: CASSYRNRGTYNEQFF. The CDR3 DNA is TGCGCCAGCAGCTACCGCAACAGGGGAACGTACAATGAGCAGTTCTTC.

The chain carries TRBV6-5 and TRBJ2-1; a possible D gene is TRBD2 (5 bases). V dropped 2 bases and J dropped 4 bases, with 12 bases sitting between them. The V gene's germline CDR1 is MNHEY and CDR2 SVGAGI. The CDR3 has 15 residues. CDR3 nucleotide sequence: TGTGCCAGCAGTTACCGGCGGGTTGAATACAATGAGCAGTTCTTC. Translated, it gives CASSYRRVEYNEQFF.